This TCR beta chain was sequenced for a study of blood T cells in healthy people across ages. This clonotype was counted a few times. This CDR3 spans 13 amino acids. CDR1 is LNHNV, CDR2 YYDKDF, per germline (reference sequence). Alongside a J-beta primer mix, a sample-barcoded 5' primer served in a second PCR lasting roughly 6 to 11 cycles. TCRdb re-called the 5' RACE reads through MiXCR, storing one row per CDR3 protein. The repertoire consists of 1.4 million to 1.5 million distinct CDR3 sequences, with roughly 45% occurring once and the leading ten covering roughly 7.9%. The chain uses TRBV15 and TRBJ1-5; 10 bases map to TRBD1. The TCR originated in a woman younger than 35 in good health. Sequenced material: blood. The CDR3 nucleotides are TGTGGGGTCGGGACAGGGGACGGCCAGCCCCAGCATTTT. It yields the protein CGVGTGDGQPQHF. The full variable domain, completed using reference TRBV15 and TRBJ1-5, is DAMVIQNPRYQVTQFGKPVTLSCSQTLNHNVMYWYQQKSSQAPKLLFHYYDKDFNNEADTPDNFQSRRPNTSFCFLDIRSPGLGDTAMYLCGVGTGDGQPQHFGDGTRLSIL.